This T cell receptor beta chain was recorded in a study of beta chain features in type 1 diabetes. This clone was counted only a few times. Its antigen is currently unknown. Germline V gives CDR1 SGHKS, CDR2 YYEKEE (reference sequence). V lost 5 bases and J lost 2; bases outside the gene matches: 4. This CDR3 is built from 15 residues. TCRB transcripts that were expressed got sequenced, as all of the isolated RNA had been reverse transcribed. Average reads per stem cell-like memory T cell sample were about a million. Only in-frame clones appear in the TCRdb table, and some are missing; sequencing was by immunoSEQ multiplex PCR. The sample yields tens of thousands of clones, about 58% seen once. Broader study findings: cDNA-based sequencing might over-represent cells highly expressing TCR. Fewer junction insertions and more nucleotide deletions appeared in type 1 diabetes patients. Shorter TCRB CDR3s, moderately but significantly so, were found in Type 1 diabetes patients in all four CD4+ subsets. In comparison with healthy donors, patients had naive, central memory and Treg TCRB repertoires that appeared more similar.

The sample was stem cell memory CD4+ T cells from blood. The V and J genes are TRBV5-5 and TRBJ1-5; 10 bases fit TRBD1. This clonotype originated in a man aged 18 to 29 with type 1 diabetes. The CDR3 here is CASSWTGGRNQPQHF. CDR3 bases: TGTGCCAGCAGTTGGACAGGGGGACGCAATCAGCCCCAGCATTTT.